The next 24 T cell receptor beta chains were all read from a single sample in a study of cytomegalovirus exposure and HLA in healthy donors. The PCR had 60 Vbeta and 13 Jbeta primers. The method was immunoSEQ multiplex PCR; TCRdb's version includes in-frame clones alone and lacks a portion of them. Of about 140,000 clones listed, around four fifths are singletons. Sequencing was performed on PBMCs. The receptor set was obtained from a man aged 25 to 40 in good health and CMV-seropositive.

The rearrangement uses TRBV27 and TRBJ1-5, with D unclear. This CDR3 is 14 amino acids long. The ends were cut back, 2 bases at V and 0 bases at J, with 5 bases in the middle. Germline assignment: CDR1 MNHEY and CDR2 SMNVEV (reference sequence). CDR3 in amino acids: CASSLAVSNQPQHF. The CDR3 DNA is TGTGCCAGCAGTTTAGCAGTTAGCAATCAGCCCCAGCATTTT.

The V call is TRBV27, the J call TRBJ2-3; D might be TRBD2 (5 bases). V dropped 11 bases and J dropped 3 bases, with 18 bases sitting between them. Germline V gene sequence: CDR1 MNHEY, CDR2 SMNVEV (reference sequence). The CDR3 spans 14 residues. The CDR3 DNA reads TGTGCCGCTAAGGCGGGTGTTCGGACAGATACGCAGTATTTT. Translating gives CAAKAGVRTDTQYF.

This chain joins TRBV27 and TRBJ2-7; TRBD2 matches 13 bases. The CDR3 covers 14 residues. J was trimmed by 5 bases and V by 5 bases; bases with no gene match: 3. CDR1 and CDR2 (germline): MNHEY, SMNVEV (reference sequence). The CDR3 here is CASSQLAGGHEQYF. CDR3 bases: TGTGCCAGCAGTCAACTAGCGGGGGGGCACGAGCAGTACTTC.

V is TRBV19 and J is TRBJ2-7; TRBD2 aligns across 9 bases. Germline assignment: CDR1 LNHDA and CDR2 SQIVND (reference sequence). The CDR3 runs to 16 residues. Losses at the gene ends were 5 bases for V and 7 bases for J; bases not matched to a gene: 15. The CDR3 spells CASSPHLTSGWVEQYF. The CDR3 DNA reads TGTGCCAGTAGTCCCCACCTGACTAGCGGTTGGGTAGAGCAGTACTTC.

The chain carries TRBV28 and TRBJ1-3; D is possibly TRBD1 (6 bases). Per germline, CDR1 MDHEN and CDR2 SYDVKM. V gave up 3 bases and J gave up 0 bases, with 18 bases separating them. This CDR3 region has 18 residues. The CDR3 region is CASSLGPRDRTSGNTIYF. As DNA, the CDR3 is TGTGCCAGCAGTTTGGGACCCCGAGACAGGACCTCTGGAAACACCATATATTTT.

J is TRBJ1-2 and V is TRBV28; possible D gene TRBD1, 5 bases. CDR1 and CDR2 (germline): MDHEN, SYDVKM. Trimming stripped 4 bases from V and 5 bases from J, with 5 bases between. The length of the CDR3 is 11 residues. The CDR3 DNA reads TGTGCCAGCAGTTCAGGGTATGGCTACACCTTC. It translates to CASSSGYGYTF.

This chain joins TRBV7-2 and TRBJ1-1; D unresolved. Germline V lookup: CDR1 SGHTA, CDR2 FQGNSA. V lost 1 base, J lost 2 bases, and 8 bases lay in between. There are 14 residues in the CDR3. CDR3 residues: CASSLGGRNTEAFF. The CDR3 nucleotides read TGTGCCAGCAGCTTAGGAGGGAGAAACACTGAAGCTTTCTTT.

Concerning this clone itself: The junction departs from germline at one end; a sequencing error may be responsible. The J gene is TRBJ1-6, the V gene TRBV7-9; 11 nucleotides agree with TRBD1. The CDR3 has 16 amino acids. The germline V gene has CDR1 SEHNR and CDR2 FQNEAQ (reference sequence). The CDR3 loop is CSSSLVSGQGDSPLHF. In DNA form, the CDR3 reads TGTTCCAGCAGCTTAGTATCGGGACAGGGGGACTCACCCCTCCACTTT.

This clone was picked up one time. The V and J genes are TRBV7-3 and TRBJ2-3; TRBD2 might be the D (5 bases). The CDR3 sequence is 14 residues long. Germline V lookup: CDR1 SGHTA, CDR2 FQGTGA. The V and J ends lost 0 bases and 3 bases respectively, with 7 bases between them. In DNA form, the CDR3 reads TGTGCCAGCAGCTTAACCGGGAAAACAGATACGCAGTATTTT. This encodes CASSLTGKTDTQYF.

The genes are TRBV27 and TRBJ2-1; 8 bases map to TRBD2. Per the germline V gene, CDR1 is MNHEY and CDR2 is SMNVEV (reference sequence). V lost 2 bases, J lost 6 bases, and 9 bases stayed unmatched. CDR3 size: 16 residues. As DNA, the CDR3 is TGTGCCAGCAGTTTAGGGGGGACTAGTCCCGTCAATGAGCAGTTCTTC. The encoded protein is CASSLGGTSPVNEQFF.

This clone was recorded only once. This chain links TRBV19 with TRBJ2-1; 11 positions match TRBD1. Unmatched junction bases numbered 6, after V lost 5 bases and J lost 3 bases. The CDR3 contains 16 residues. The germline V gene encodes CDR1 LNHDA and CDR2 SQIVND (reference sequence). Here the CDR3 reads CASSSWTGGNYNEQFF. The CDR3 nucleotides are TGTGCCAGTAGTTCCTGGACAGGGGGCAACTACAATGAGCAGTTCTTC.

The chain joins TRBV6-6 to TRBJ1-2; the match to TRBD1 covers 7 bases. The V gene's germline CDR1 is MNHNY and CDR2 SVGAGI (reference sequence). This CDR3 contains 13 residues. V lost 5 bases to trimming and J lost 2 bases; unmatched junction nucleotides: 2. CDR3 amino acids: CASSTTGNYGYTF. CDR3 sequence (DNA): TGTGCCAGCAGTACGACAGGGAACTATGGCTACACCTTC.

This clone was counted a few times. The V and J genes are TRBV2 and TRBJ1-1; D is uncertain. This CDR3 is built from 14 residues. Germline V gene sequence: CDR1 SNHLY, CDR2 FYNNEI. The V gene lost 6 bases and the J gene lost 4 bases, with 15 bases spanning the gap. CDR3 bases: TGTGCCAGCAGGTCGCGCGGCGGGGTCACTGAAGCTTTCTTT. Encoded protein: CASRSRGGVTEAFF. Variable domain in full (rest from reference TRBV2 and TRBJ1-1): EPEVTQTPSHQVTQMGQEVILRCVPISNHLYFYWYRQILGQKVEFLVSFYNNEISEKSEIFDDQFSVERPDGSNFTLKIRSTKLEDSAMYFCASRSRGGVTEAFFGQGTRLTVV.

The V call is TRBV18, the J call TRBJ1-5; 7 bases match TRBD1. The V gene's germline CDR1 is KGHSH and CDR2 LQKENI. There are 16 residues in the CDR3. Unmatched junction bases numbered 5, after V lost 3 bases and J lost 0 bases. As DNA, the CDR3 is TGTGCCAGCTCACCCGACAGGGTACGTAGCAATCAGCCCCAGCATTTT. Protein sequence: CASSPDRVRSNQPQHF.

This chain links TRBV2 with TRBJ2-2; D gene unclear. The V and J ends lost 2 bases and 0 bases respectively, with 7 bases between them. This CDR3 is 15 amino acids long. CDR1 is SNHLY and CDR2 is FYNNEI in the germline V gene. The CDR3 DNA reads as TGTGCCAGCAGTGAACTAGATGCGAACACCGGGGAGCTGTTTTTT. Protein: CASSELDANTGELFF.

The rearrangement joins TRBV5-1 to TRBJ2-5; 12 bases are shared with TRBD2. This CDR3 comprises 16 residues. The V gene end was trimmed by 7 bases and the J gene end by 6 bases; junction bases not matched to a gene: 13. Germline V gene sequence: CDR1 SGHRS, CDR2 YFSETQ. The CDR3 here is CASSPPSGGAGKTQYF. CDR3 in DNA: TGCGCCAGCTCTCCCCCTAGCGGGGGGGCCGGGAAGACCCAGTACTTC. The full variable domain, with the rest looked up from reference TRBV5-1 and TRBJ2-5, is KAGVTQTPRYLIKTRGQQVTLSCSPISGHRSVSWYQQTPGQGLQFLFEYFSETQRNKGNFPGRFSGRQFSNSRSEMNVSTLELGDSALYLCASSPPSGGAGKTQYFGPGTRLLVL.

The chain links TRBV7-9 to TRBJ2-3, with D perhaps TRBD2 (5 bases). Germline V CDR1 and CDR2: SEHNR, FQNEAQ (reference sequence). V shed 1 base and J shed 1 base, with 15 bases lying between them. CDR3 length: 17 amino acids. DNA of the CDR3: TGTGCCAGCAGCTTAGAGTGGCTTATTAGCGGCACAGATACGCAGTATTTT. Translated, it gives CASSLEWLISGTDTQYF. The variable domain in full, completed from reference TRBV7-9 and TRBJ2-3, reads DTGVSQNPRHKITKRGQNVTFRCDPISEHNRLYWYRQTLGQGPEFLTYFQNEAQLEKSRLLSDRFSAERPKGSFSTLEIQRTEQGDSAMYLCASSLEWLISGTDTQYFGPGTRLTVL.

This sequence joins TRBV28 and TRBJ2-7; tentative D call: TRBD1 (7 bases). This CDR3 is built from 15 residues. Trimming stripped 4 bases from V and 6 bases from J, with 19 bases between. The germline gives CDR1 MDHEN, CDR2 SYDVKM. Written as DNA, the CDR3 is TGTGCCAGCAGTTCCAACAGGGGAGGTCTGGGCGAGCAGTACTTC. Amino acid sequence: CASSSNRGGLGEQYF.

This rearrangement joins TRBV27 to TRBJ2-2, with D tentatively TRBD2 (5 bases). Deletions cut 4 bases from V and 7 bases from J, with 13 bases between. The CDR3 is made up of 14 amino acids. CDR1 is MNHEY and CDR2 is SMNVEV in the germline V gene (reference sequence). CDR3 residues: CASSSQEAVGELFF. The CDR3 coding sequence is TGTGCCAGCAGTTCTCAGGAGGCGGTCGGGGAGCTGTTTTTT.

The V gene is TRBV11-1, the J gene TRBJ2-1, with TRBD1 matching 12 bases. The CDR3 has 16 residues. V lost 5 bases to trimming and J lost 8 bases; unmatched junction nucleotides: 10. Looked up from germline, CDR1 is SGHAT and CDR2 is FQDESV (reference sequence). In DNA, the CDR3 is TGTGCCAGCAGCAACCCGGGACAGGGGGCCGGGGATGAGCAGTTCTTC. Protein product: CASSNPGQGAGDEQFF.

V usage is TRBV27 and J usage is TRBJ2-7, with 8 bases fitting TRBD2. Looked up from germline, CDR1 is MNHEY and CDR2 is SMNVEV (reference sequence). CDR3 length equals 15 residues. With V trimmed by 2 bases and J by 6 bases, 9 bases remained unmatched. Written as DNA, the CDR3 is TGTGCCAGCAGTTTACAATCGGGAGGGGTCCGCGAGCAGTACTTC. The encoded protein is CASSLQSGGVREQYF.

This chain joins TRBV19 and TRBJ2-2, with D tentatively TRBD1 (5 bases). The germline V gene encodes CDR1 LNHDA and CDR2 SQIVND (reference sequence). The V gene lost 6 bases and the J gene lost 3 bases, with 5 bases spanning the gap. CDR3 length: 12 amino acids. The CDR3, as DNA: TGTGCCAGTAGAGGGGACACCGGGGAGCTGTTTTTT. It specifies CASRGDTGELFF.

This clone was found once. Here the CDR3 reads CASSPGGGNTIYF. Here the CDR3 DNA reads TGTGCCAGCAGCCCGGGAGGTGGAAACACCATATATTTT. The rearrangement joins TRBV9 to TRBJ1-3; D not certain. Germline assignment: CDR1 SGDLS and CDR2 YYNGEE. The CDR3 length is 13 residues. The V end was cut by 4 bases, the J end by 3 bases, with 8 bases between.

The J gene is TRBJ1-2, the V gene TRBV7-8, with D possibly being TRBD1 (6 bases). The CDR3 is made up of 14 amino acids. V lost 5 bases and J lost 8, with 18 bases in between. Germline assignment: CDR1 SGHVS and CDR2 FQNEAQ. DNA of the CDR3: TGTGCCAGCAGCCCAGGCGGGGGGCGGGGGGGCTACACCTTC. Encoded protein: CASSPGGGRGGYTF.